This T cell receptor beta chain is from a study of cytomegalovirus exposure and HLA in healthy donors. Study observations and caveats: Immune exposure information available was restricted to CMV serostatus.

The PCR made use of 60 Vbeta and 13 Jbeta primers. Study processing details: Later, an analysis found 80 million or so unique TCR beta chains, and 8.5 million to 14 million of these were shared. The table came from immunoSEQ multiplex PCR; TCRdb's copy has only in-frame clones and leaves some out. V and J calls and clone size come straight from that table; D and trimming were deduced from the DNA. Of roughly 100,000 clones in the sample, 79% are singletons; the top ten hold about 3.4%. Germline assignment: CDR1 LNHDA and CDR2 SQIVND (reference sequence). CDR3 length equals 16 residues. Trimming cost V 1 base and J 1 base; bases outside gene matches: 4. As to this clone: The antigen is undetermined.

This chain uses TRBV19 with TRBJ1-5; TRBD1 agrees at 7 bases. What was sequenced was PBMCs. The TCR originated in a woman between 40 and 50 years old in good health and CMV-seronegative. CDR3 sequence (DNA): TGTGCCAGTAGTATAGGACAGGGAGAAAGCAATCAGCCCCAGCATTTT. It yields the protein CASSIGQGESNQPQHF. Full variable domain (rest looked up from reference TRBV19 and TRBJ1-5): DGGITQSPKYLFRKEGQNVTLSCEQNLNHDAMYWYRQDPGQGLRLIYYSQIVNDFQKGDIAEGYSVSREKKESFPLTVTSAQKNPTAFYLCASSIGQGESNQPQHFGDGTRLSIL.